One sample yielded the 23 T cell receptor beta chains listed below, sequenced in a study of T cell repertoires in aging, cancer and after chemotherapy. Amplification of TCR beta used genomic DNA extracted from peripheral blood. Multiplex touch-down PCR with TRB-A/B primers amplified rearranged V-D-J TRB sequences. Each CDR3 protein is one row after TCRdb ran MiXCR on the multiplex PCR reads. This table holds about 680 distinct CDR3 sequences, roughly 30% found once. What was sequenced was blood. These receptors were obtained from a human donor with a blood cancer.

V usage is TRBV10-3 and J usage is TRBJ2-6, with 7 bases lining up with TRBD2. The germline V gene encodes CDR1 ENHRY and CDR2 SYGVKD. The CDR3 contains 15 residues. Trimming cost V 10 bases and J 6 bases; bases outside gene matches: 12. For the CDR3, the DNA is TGTGCCACACGTGCCTCGGGGGGTGAGGCCAACGTCCTGACTTTC. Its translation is CATRASGGEANVLTF.

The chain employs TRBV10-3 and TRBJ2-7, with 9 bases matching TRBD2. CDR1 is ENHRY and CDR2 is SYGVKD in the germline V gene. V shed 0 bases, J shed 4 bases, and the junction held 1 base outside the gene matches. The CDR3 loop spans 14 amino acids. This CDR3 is CAISESTSGYEQYF. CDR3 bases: TGTGCCATCAGTGAGTCGACTAGCGGATACGAGCAGTACTTC.

The CDR3 sequence: CASSIADSYEQYF. For the CDR3, the DNA is TGTGCCAGTAGTATTGCGGATTCCTACGAGCAGTACTTC. The V and J genes are TRBV30 and TRBJ2-7, with D uncertain. Trimming left V 8 bases short and J 1 base short, with 15 bases between. CDR1 is GTSNPN and CDR2 is SVGIG in the germline V gene (reference sequence). CDR3 length: 13 amino acids.

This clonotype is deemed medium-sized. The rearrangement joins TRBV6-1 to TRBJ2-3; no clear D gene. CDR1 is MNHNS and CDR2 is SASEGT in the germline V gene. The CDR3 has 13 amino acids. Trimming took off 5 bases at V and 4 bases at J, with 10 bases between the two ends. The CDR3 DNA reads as TGTGCCAGCAGTCTCCGAGAAGCAGATACGCAGTATTTT. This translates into CASSLREADTQYF.

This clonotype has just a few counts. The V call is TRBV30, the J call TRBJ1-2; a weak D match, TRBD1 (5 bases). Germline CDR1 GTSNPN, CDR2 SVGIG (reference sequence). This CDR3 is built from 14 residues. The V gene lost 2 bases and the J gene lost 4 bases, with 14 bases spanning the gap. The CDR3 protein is CAWSTPGGIYGYTF. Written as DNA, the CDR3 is TGTGCCTGGAGTACCCCTGGGGGTATCTATGGCTACACCTTC. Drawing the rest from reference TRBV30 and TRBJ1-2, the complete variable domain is SQTIHQWPATLVQPVGSPLSLECTVEGTSNPNLYWYRQAAGRGLQLLFYSVGIGQISSEVPQNLSASRPQDRQFILSSKKLLLSDSGFYLCAWSTPGGIYGYTFGSGTRLTVV.

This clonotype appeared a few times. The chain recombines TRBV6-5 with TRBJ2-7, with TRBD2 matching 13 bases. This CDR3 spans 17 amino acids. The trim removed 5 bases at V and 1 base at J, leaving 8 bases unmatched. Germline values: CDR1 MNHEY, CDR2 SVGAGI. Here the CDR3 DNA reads TGTGCCAGCAGTGTACCGGGACTAGCGGGACGGTCCTACGAGCAGTACTTC. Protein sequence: CASSVPGLAGRSYEQYF.

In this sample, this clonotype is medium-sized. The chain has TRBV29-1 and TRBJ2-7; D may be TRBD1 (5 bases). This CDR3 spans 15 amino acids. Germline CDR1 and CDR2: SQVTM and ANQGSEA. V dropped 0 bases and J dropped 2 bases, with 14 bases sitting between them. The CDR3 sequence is CSVEDLGRVPYEQYF. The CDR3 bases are TGCAGCGTTGAAGATCTGGGCAGGGTCCCCTACGAGCAGTACTTC.

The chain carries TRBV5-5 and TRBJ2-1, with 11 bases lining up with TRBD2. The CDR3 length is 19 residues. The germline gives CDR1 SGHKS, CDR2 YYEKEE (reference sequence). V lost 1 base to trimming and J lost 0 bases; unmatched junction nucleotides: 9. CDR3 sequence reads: CASSLLGTSGMSSYNEQFF. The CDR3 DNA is TGTGCCAGCAGCTTGTTGGGGACTAGCGGTATGAGCTCCTACAATGAGCAGTTCTTC.

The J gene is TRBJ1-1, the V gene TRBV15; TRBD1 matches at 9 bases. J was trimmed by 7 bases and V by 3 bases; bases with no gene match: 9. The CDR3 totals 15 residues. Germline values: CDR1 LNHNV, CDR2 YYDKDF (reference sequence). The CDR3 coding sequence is TGTGCCACCAGCAGGGGACAGGGAAGGGGCTTTGAAGCTTTCTTT. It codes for CATSRGQGRGFEAFF.

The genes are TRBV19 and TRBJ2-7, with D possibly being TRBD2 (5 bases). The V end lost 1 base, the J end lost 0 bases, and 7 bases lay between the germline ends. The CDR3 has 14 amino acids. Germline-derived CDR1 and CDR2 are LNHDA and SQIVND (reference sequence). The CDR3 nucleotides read TGTGCCAGTAGTATAGCGGGAACCTCCTACGAGCAGTACTTC. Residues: CASSIAGTSYEQYF.

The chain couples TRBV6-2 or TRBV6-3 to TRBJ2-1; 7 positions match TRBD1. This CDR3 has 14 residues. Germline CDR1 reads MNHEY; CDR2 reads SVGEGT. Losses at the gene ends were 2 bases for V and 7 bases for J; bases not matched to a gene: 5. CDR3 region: CASSYDRAGNEQFF. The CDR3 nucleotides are TGTGCCAGCAGTTACGACAGGGCAGGGAATGAGCAGTTCTTC.

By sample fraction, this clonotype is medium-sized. The CDR3 nucleotides read TGTGCCAGCAGTTACTCGACTCGGACAGGGGAAGAGACCCAGTACTTC. Its protein is CASSYSTRTGEETQYF. The chain combines TRBV6-5 with TRBJ2-5; 9 nucleotides align to TRBD1. The junction had 5 bases not matched to a gene; V was cut back by 0 bases and J by 3 bases. The CDR3 length is 16 residues. CDR1 MNHEY and CDR2 SVGAGI come from the germline V gene.

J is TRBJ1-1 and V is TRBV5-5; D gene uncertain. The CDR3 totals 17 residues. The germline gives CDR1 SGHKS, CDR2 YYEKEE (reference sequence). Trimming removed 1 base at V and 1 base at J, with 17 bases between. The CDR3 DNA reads TGTGCCAGCAGCTTGAGGGCGGCCGTGGAGGGGAACACTGAAGCTTTCTTT. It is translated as CASSLRAAVEGNTEAFF. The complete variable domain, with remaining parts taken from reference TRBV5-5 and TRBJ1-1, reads DAGVTQSPTHLIKTRGQQVTLRCSPISGHKSVSWYQQVLGQGPQFIFQYYEKEERGRGNFPDRFSARQFPNYSSELNVNALLLGDSALYLCASSLRAAVEGNTEAFFGQGTRLTVV.

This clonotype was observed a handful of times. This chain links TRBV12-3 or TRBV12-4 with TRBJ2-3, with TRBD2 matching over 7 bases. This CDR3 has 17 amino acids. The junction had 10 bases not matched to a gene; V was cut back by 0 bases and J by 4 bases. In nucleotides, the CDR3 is TGTGCCAGCAGTTTAGCCCTAGGGGCGGGGGACGCAGATACGCAGTATTTT. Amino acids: CASSLALGAGDADTQYF.

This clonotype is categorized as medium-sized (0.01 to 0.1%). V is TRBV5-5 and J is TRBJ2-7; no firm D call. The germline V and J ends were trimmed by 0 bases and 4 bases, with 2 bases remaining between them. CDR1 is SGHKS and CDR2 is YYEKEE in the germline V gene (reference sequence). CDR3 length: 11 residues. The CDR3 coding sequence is TGTGCCAGCAGCTTGGAATACGAGCAGTACTTC. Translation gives CASSLEYEQYF.

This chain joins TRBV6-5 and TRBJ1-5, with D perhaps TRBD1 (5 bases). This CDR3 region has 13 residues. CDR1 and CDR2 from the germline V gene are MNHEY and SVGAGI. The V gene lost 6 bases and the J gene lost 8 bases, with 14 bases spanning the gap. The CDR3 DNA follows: TGTGCCAGCAGATGGGGCCCCTTGGAGCCCCAGCATTTT. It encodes CASRWGPLEPQHF.

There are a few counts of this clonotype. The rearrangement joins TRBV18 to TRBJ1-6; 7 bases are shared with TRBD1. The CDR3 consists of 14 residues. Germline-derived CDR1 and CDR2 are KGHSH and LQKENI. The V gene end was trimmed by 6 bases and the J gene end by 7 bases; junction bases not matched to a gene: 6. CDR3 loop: CASSQDRRNSPLHF. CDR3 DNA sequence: TGTGCCAGCTCTCAGGACAGGAGGAATTCACCCCTCCACTTT. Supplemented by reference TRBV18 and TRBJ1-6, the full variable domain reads NAGVMQNPRHLVRRRGQEARLRCSPMKGHSHVYWYRQLPEEGLKFMVYLQKENIIDESGMPKERFSAEFPKEGPSILRIQQVVRGDSAAYFCASSQDRRNSPLHFGNGTRLTVT.

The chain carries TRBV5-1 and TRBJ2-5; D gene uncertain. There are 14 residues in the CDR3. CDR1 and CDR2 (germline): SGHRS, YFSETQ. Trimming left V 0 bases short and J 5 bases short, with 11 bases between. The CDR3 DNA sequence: TGCGCCAGCAGCTTGGAGCTTAGAAGTGAGACCCAGTACTTC. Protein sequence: CASSLELRSETQYF.

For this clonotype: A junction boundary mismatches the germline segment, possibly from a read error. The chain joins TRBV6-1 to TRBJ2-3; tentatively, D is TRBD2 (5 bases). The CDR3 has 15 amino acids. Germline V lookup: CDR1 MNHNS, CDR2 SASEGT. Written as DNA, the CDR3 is TGTGCCATCAGTGATTGGGCGGCTAGCAGGGATACGCAGTATTTT. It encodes CAISDWAASRDTQYF.

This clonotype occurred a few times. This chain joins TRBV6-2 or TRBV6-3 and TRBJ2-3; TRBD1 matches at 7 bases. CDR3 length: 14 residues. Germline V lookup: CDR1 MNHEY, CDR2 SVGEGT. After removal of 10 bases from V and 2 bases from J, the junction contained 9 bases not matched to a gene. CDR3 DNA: TGTGCCACCGGGACAGCCCCTGACACAGATACGCAGTATTTT. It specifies CATGTAPDTDTQYF.

DNA for the CDR3: TGTGCCAGCAGCCCCTCGGTCGGACAGGGTAACAATTCACCCCTCCACTTT. Its translation: CASSPSVGQGNNSPLHF. The chain combines TRBV4-2 with TRBJ1-6; 8 bases map to TRBD1. V was pared by 4 bases and J by 7 bases, with 12 bases of the junction left unmatched. This CDR3 has 17 residues. CDR1 is LGHNA, CDR2 YNFKEQ, per germline.

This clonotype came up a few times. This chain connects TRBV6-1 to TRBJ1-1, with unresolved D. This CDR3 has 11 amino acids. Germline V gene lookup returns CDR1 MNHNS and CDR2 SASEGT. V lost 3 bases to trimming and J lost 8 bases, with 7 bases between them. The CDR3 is CASSDWVEAFF. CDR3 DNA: TGTGCCAGCAGTGACTGGGTCGAAGCTTTCTTT.

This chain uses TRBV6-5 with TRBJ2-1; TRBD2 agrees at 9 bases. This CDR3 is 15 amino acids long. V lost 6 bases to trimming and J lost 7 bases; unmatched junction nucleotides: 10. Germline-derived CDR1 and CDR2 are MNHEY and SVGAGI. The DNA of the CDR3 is TGTGCCAGCAGCCGACAGCTAGCGGGAACTAATGAGCAGTTCTTC. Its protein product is CASSRQLAGTNEQFF.